This T cell receptor (beta chain) was sequenced in a study of T cells in Graves' hyperthyroidism and ophthalmopathy. The study's findings and limits: Most thyroid clonotypes that were expanded above 0.001 also turned up in blood.

Trimming shortened V by 7 bases and J by 1 base, and 10 bases separated the two germline ends. Germline lookup yields CDR1 SGHAT and CDR2 FQNNGV. The CDR3 contains 14 residues. Template material for amplifying TCR beta CDR3 regions consisted of RNA transcripts. When the TCR CDR3 underwent first-round RT-PCR, the HTBI primer set was used. TCRdb reanalysed the multiplex PCR reads using MiXCR and keeps one entry per CDR3 protein. The data show fewer than 800,000 distinct CDR3 sequences, roughly 15% seen once. Absent ophthalmopathy progression within 18 months defined stable Graves' hyperthyroidism. Extraction of PBMCs used 9 to 10 ml of fresh peripheral blood. This clonotype has more than one count but fewer than ten. What it recognizes is unknown.

This chain joins TRBV11-2 and TRBJ2-2, with D perhaps matching TRBD1 (5 bases). The clonotype comes from a man between 18 and 35 years old with Graves' hyperthyroidism. Sequenced: blood. As DNA, the CDR3 is TGTGCCAGCACCGTGACAGAGAACACCGGGGAGCTGTTTTTT. Amino acid sequence: CASTVTENTGELFF.